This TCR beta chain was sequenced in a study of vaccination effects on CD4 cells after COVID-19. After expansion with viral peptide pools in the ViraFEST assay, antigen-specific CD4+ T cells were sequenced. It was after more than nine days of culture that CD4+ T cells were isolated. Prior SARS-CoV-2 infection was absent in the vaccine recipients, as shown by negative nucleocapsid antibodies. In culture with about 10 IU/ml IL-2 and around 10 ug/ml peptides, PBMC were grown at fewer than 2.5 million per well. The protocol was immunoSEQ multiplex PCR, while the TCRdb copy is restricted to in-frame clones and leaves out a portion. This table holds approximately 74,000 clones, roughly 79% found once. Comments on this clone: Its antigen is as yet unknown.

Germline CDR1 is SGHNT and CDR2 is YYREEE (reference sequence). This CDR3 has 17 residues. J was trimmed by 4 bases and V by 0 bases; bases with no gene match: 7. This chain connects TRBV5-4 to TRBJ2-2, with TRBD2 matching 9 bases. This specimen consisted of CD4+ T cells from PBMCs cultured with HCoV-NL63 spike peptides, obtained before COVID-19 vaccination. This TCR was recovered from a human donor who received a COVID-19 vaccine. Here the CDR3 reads CASSLGWRGGPTGELFF. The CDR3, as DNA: TGTGCCAGCAGCTTGGGTTGGCGGGGGGGCCCCACCGGGGAGCTGTTTTTT. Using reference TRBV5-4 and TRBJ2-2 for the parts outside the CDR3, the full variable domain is ETGVTQSPTHLIKTRGQQVTLRCSSQSGHNTVSWYQQALGQGPQFIFQYYREEENGRGNFPPRFSGLQFPNYSSELNVNALELDDSALYLCASSLGWRGGPTGELFFGEGSRLTVL.